The next 21 T cell receptor beta chains were all read from a single sample in a study of shared clonotypes between healthy human individuals. Sequencing was performed with immunoSEQ multiplex PCR; in TCRdb, only in-frame clones are kept and a portion is missing. This sample has about half a million clones, with approximately 81% found just once. The sequencing input was PBMCs. All receptors derive from a woman in her 40s in good health. Some clones in this sample may be carry-over from other donors' samples.

The chain couples TRBV19 to TRBJ2-3; maybe TRBD1 (6 bases). This CDR3 comprises 14 residues. Trimming left V 8 bases short and J 0 bases short, with 12 bases between. CDR1 and CDR2 (germline): LNHDA, SQIVND (reference sequence). CDR3 sequence: CASGDRRSTDTQYF. The CDR3 DNA follows: TGTGCCAGTGGTGACAGGCGGAGCACAGATACGCAGTATTTT.

The chain employs TRBV7-3 and TRBJ2-3; D unclear. The CDR3 contains 14 residues. V lost 1 base and J lost 6, with 11 bases in between. Germline V lookup: CDR1 SGHTA, CDR2 FQGTGA. CDR3 sequence: CASSLNSLGDTQYF. The CDR3 nucleotides read TGTGCCAGCAGCTTAAACTCTTTGGGGGATACGCAGTATTTT.

A few counts support this clone. Other DNA sequences in the same sample also yield this CDR3. The V call is TRBV9, the J call TRBJ1-5; maybe TRBD1 (5 bases). Trimming pared 0 bases from V and 2 bases from J, leaving 9 bases between. This CDR3 has 15 residues. CDR1 and CDR2 from the germline V gene are SGDLS and YYNGEE. The CDR3 DNA reads as TGTGCCAGCAGCGTAGCAGGGCAGGGCAATCAGCCCCAGCATTTT. This encodes CASSVAGQGNQPQHF.

V gene TRBV2 combines with J gene TRBJ1-5; D remains ambiguous. Deletions cut 4 bases from V and 5 bases from J, with 12 bases between. This CDR3 contains 14 residues. Germline V CDR1 and CDR2: SNHLY, FYNNEI. The CDR3 reads CASSVVFVDQPQHF. DNA of the CDR3: TGTGCCAGCAGTGTTGTTTTCGTCGATCAGCCCCAGCATTTT. The full variable domain, completed using reference TRBV2 and TRBJ1-5, is EPEVTQTPSHQVTQMGQEVILRCVPISNHLYFYWYRQILGQKVEFLVSFYNNEISEKSEIFDDQFSVERPDGSNFTLKIRSTKLEDSAMYFCASSVVFVDQPQHFGDGTRLSIL.

Points on this clone: A read error is the likely source, as a far larger clone sits one nucleotide away. The chain links TRBV10-2 to TRBJ1-2, with D unresolved. This CDR3 contains 15 residues. In germline, CDR1 is WSHSY, CDR2 SAAADI. Trimming shortened V by 0 bases and J by 5 bases, and 13 bases separated the two germline ends. The CDR3 DNA follows: TGCGCCAGCAGTGAGTCGGCCAGCGCCCCTTATGGCTACACCTTC. This sequence encodes CASSESASAPYGYTF.

Note on this clone: This likely reflects a read error, since a far larger clone is one base away. The chain recombines TRBV2 with TRBJ1-1, with 8 bases matching TRBD1. The trim removed 2 bases at V and 6 bases at J, leaving 8 bases unmatched. The germline CDR1 and CDR2 sequences are SNHLY and FYNNEI. The CDR3 length is 15 residues. As DNA, the CDR3 is TGTGCCAGCAGTGAATGGGACAGGAGCTCTCCTGAAGCTTTCTTT. It is translated as CASSEWDRSSPEAFF.

The chain recombines TRBV7-3 with TRBJ2-7, with D perhaps being TRBD1 or TRBD2 (5 bases each). The V end lost 5 bases, the J end lost 2 bases, and 19 bases lay between the germline ends. This CDR3 region has 16 residues. The germline V gene encodes CDR1 SGHTA and CDR2 FQGTGA. Here the CDR3 DNA reads TGTGCCAGCAGCCCAGCTGGGGACCCCCTCGCCTACGAGCAGTACTTC. Its translation is CASSPAGDPLAYEQYF.

In its sample, this clone was seen once. The rearrangement links TRBV21-1 to TRBJ1-1; the table's D gene call, TRBD1, was not cross checked with the DNA. TRBV21-1 is reported as a pseudogene. The CDR3 runs 19 residues. CDR3 sequence reads: CASSIGRSRVPTLNTEAFF. CDR3 sequence (DNA): TGTGCCAGCAGCATAGGACGGTCCAGGGTACCGACTTTGAACACTGAAGCTTTCTTT.

Note on this clone: With a much larger clone just one base away, this may be a read error. The J gene is TRBJ2-3, the V gene TRBV28; 8 nucleotides align to TRBD1. V was pared by 5 bases and J by 10 bases, with 17 bases of the junction left unmatched. Germline CDR1 reads MDHEN; CDR2 reads SYDVKM. The CDR3 consists of 16 residues. The CDR3 here is CASSRHPGTGRQSQYF. In nucleotides, the CDR3 is TGTGCCAGCAGTAGACACCCCGGGACAGGCAGGCAGTCGCAGTATTTT.

This rearrangement joins TRBV11-3 to TRBJ2-7, with a possible D match to TRBD2 (5 bases). The germline V gene has CDR1 SGHNT and CDR2 YENEEA. The CDR3 loop spans 15 amino acids. The V and J ends lost 1 base and 4 bases respectively, with 14 bases between them. The CDR3 is CASSLGAGAPYEQYF. For the CDR3, the DNA is TGTGCCAGCAGCTTAGGTGCGGGTGCACCATACGAGCAGTACTTC.

The V call is TRBV7-9, the J call TRBJ1-2; no clear D. CDR1 is SEHNR and CDR2 is FQNEAQ in the germline V gene (reference sequence). CDR3 length: 12 amino acids. Trimming took off 1 base at V and 13 bases at J, with 13 bases between the two ends. CDR3 sequence: CASSLGWAGATF. The CDR3, as DNA: TGTGCCAGCAGCTTAGGTTGGGCGGGAGCCACCTTC.

This rearrangement joins TRBV7-9 to TRBJ2-2; 11 nucleotides agree with TRBD1. Germline V gene data show CDR1 as SEHNR and CDR2 as FQNEAQ (reference sequence). CDR3 length: 16 residues. V dropped 5 bases and J dropped 7; count of bases not matched to a gene: 9. CDR3 residues: CASSLGTGGIVGELFF. The CDR3 DNA is TGTGCCAGCAGCCTCGGGACAGGGGGGATCGTCGGGGAGCTGTTTTTT.

The J gene is TRBJ2-7, the V gene TRBV2; tentatively, D is TRBD2 (6 bases). CDR1 is SNHLY, CDR2 FYNNEI, per germline. V lost 1 base and J 7 bases, leaving 20 bases between the germline ends. The CDR3 consists of 16 residues. The chain's CDR3 is CASSEVGTENRGEQYF. DNA of the CDR3: TGTGCCAGCAGTGAAGTGGGGACGGAGAATCGGGGGGAGCAGTACTTC.

The J gene is TRBJ2-2, the V gene TRBV7-3; D assignment may be TRBD1 or TRBD2 (5 bases each). V lost 8 bases, J lost 0 bases, and 13 bases lay in between. CDR3 length equals 15 residues. Per the germline V gene, CDR1 is SGHTA and CDR2 is FQGTGA. CDR3 sequence reads: CASGSRGANTGELFF. For the CDR3, the DNA is TGTGCCAGCGGATCTCGAGGGGCGAACACCGGGGAGCTGTTTTTT.

This clone was detected once. One base separates it from a far larger clone, so it is likely a read error. Within the sample, other DNA sequences also encode this same CDR3. V usage is TRBV30 and J usage is TRBJ1-1; no firm D call. The germline V and J ends were trimmed by 3 bases and 1 base, with 6 bases remaining between them. The CDR3 consists of 12 residues. Per germline, CDR1 GTSNPN and CDR2 SVGIG (reference sequence). CDR3 sequence reads: CAWRSENTEAFF. In DNA form, the CDR3 reads TGTGCCTGGAGATCCGAGAACACTGAAGCTTTCTTT.

This chain links TRBV30 with TRBJ2-7, with TRBD1 as a possible D gene (6 bases). CDR1 GTSNPN and CDR2 SVGIG come from the germline V gene (reference sequence). This CDR3 is 14 amino acids long. Trimming took 8 bases from V and 4 from J, leaving 21 bases between them. This CDR3 reads CAGGTRGLKYEQYF. The CDR3, as DNA: TGTGCCGGTGGGACGAGGGGGTTAAAATACGAGCAGTACTTC. The whole variable domain, filled in from reference TRBV30 and TRBJ2-7, reads SQTIHQWPATLVQPVGSPLSLECTVEGTSNPNLYWYRQAAGRGLQLLFYSVGIGQISSEVPQNLSASRPQDRQFILSSKKLLLSDSGFYLCAGGTRGLKYEQYFGPGTRLTVT.

V is TRBV9 and J is TRBJ2-1, with 8 bases aligning to TRBD2. The CDR3 runs 16 residues. V dropped 0 bases and J dropped 7; count of bases not matched to a gene: 9. The germline gives CDR1 SGDLS, CDR2 YYNGEE. The CDR3 is CASSVAWLTSGNEQFF. The CDR3 region has the DNA TGTGCCAGCAGCGTAGCTTGGCTAACTAGCGGAAATGAGCAGTTCTTC.

This clone turned up a few times. This chain links TRBV7-2 with TRBJ2-3; 7 bases fit TRBD2. The CDR3 contains 12 residues. CDR1 and CDR2 (germline): SGHTA, FQGNSA. The J segment lost 4 bases and the V segment lost 5 bases, leaving 0 bases of the junction unmatched. The CDR3 DNA reads as TGTGCCAGCAGCGGGGGGGCAGATACGCAGTATTTT. Amino acids: CASSGGADTQYF.

The genes are TRBV6-6 and TRBJ2-7; weak D call: TRBD1 (5 bases). CDR3 length: 14 residues. V lost 6 bases to trimming and J lost 1 base, with 13 bases between them. Germline V lookup: CDR1 MNHNY, CDR2 SVGAGI (reference sequence). The chain's CDR3 is CASSQTGRSYEQYF. DNA for the CDR3: TGTGCCAGCAGCCAAACAGGACGGTCCTACGAGCAGTACTTC.

CDR3 in DNA: TGTGCCAGCAGCTTGTCTCTAGCGGGAGGAGATACGCAGTATTTT. Translation: CASSLSLAGGDTQYF. The J gene is TRBJ2-3, the V gene TRBV7-9; 11 positions agree with TRBD2. Germline CDR1 SEHNR, CDR2 FQNEAQ (reference sequence). The trim removed 3 bases at V and 5 bases at J, leaving 4 bases unmatched. The CDR3 is 15 residues long.

This chain links TRBV5-5 with TRBJ1-1; TRBD1 matches 7 bases. CDR3 size: 19 residues. Germline V gene sequence: CDR1 SGHKS, CDR2 YYEKEE (reference sequence). V gave up 4 bases and J gave up 0 bases; unmatched junction bases: 18. The CDR3 nucleotides are TGTGCCAGCAGCCTACACAAGAGAGAGGGGGCCATGATGAACACTGAAGCTTTCTTT. This translates into CASSLHKREGAMMNTEAFF.